One sample yielded the 28 T cell receptor beta chains listed below, sequenced in a study of blood T cells in healthy people across ages. A second PCR, run for about 6 to 11 cycles, used a sample-barcoded 5' primer plus a J-beta primer mix. MiXCR was run by TCRdb on the 5' RACE reads, yielding one entry per CDR3 protein. The sample has 550,000 to 600,000 distinct CDR3 sequences, 27% seen once. The sequenced material came from blood. The receptors were gathered from a woman in her sixties or seventies in good health.

This clonotype has only a few counts. The chain links TRBV21-1 to TRBJ2-3; the table's TRBD2 call for D was not verified on the DNA. TRBV21-1 is recorded as a pseudogene. The CDR3 is made up of 16 amino acids. The CDR3 reads CASSKVQRGSRDTQYF. CDR3 nucleotides: TGTGCCAGCAGCAAAGTGCAGCGGGGGAGTCGAGATACGCAGTATTTT.

This clonotype turned up a few times. The chain links TRBV30 to TRBJ1-5, with unresolved D. Germline V gene sequence: CDR1 GTSNPN, CDR2 SVGIG (reference sequence). The CDR3 sequence is 14 residues long. V was cut by 3 bases and J by 4 bases, with 13 bases left in between. This CDR3 reads CAWSDLSLNQPQHF. The CDR3 DNA follows: TGTGCCTGGAGCGATCTGTCTCTTAATCAGCCCCAGCATTTT.

For this clonotype: Germline is not matched at one junction end, which may reflect a read error. The CDR3 loop reads CASSVIRDNFGYTF. The CDR3 bases are TGTGCCAGCAGTGTAATCCGGGACAACTTTGGCTACACCTTC. V usage is TRBV2 and J usage is TRBJ1-2; TRBD1 might be the D (6 bases). Germline lookup yields CDR1 SNHLY and CDR2 FYNNEI. The CDR3 length is 14 residues.

The chain carries TRBV10-3 and TRBJ1-4, with a weak D call TRBD1 (6 bases). From germline, CDR1 is ENHRY and CDR2 SYGVKD. The CDR3 is made up of 11 amino acids. Between the trimmed V and J ends, which lost 11 bases and 8 bases, there was a span of 12 bases. In DNA form, the CDR3 reads TGTGCCTCCCGGGACACCGAAAAACTGTTTTTT. Its protein is CASRDTEKLFF.

V gene TRBV27 combines with J gene TRBJ2-3; 7 nucleotides align to TRBD1. Germline V gene data show CDR1 as MNHEY and CDR2 as SMNVEV (reference sequence). The CDR3 extends over 15 amino acids. Trimming cost V 6 bases and J 8 bases; bases outside gene matches: 14. DNA for the CDR3: TGTGCCAGCAGCCCCCGACAGGGTCCAGCAGGTACGCAGTATTTT. Its protein product is CASSPRQGPAGTQYF.

This clonotype was detected a few times. This chain links TRBV20-1 with TRBJ2-2; 8 nucleotides match TRBD2. The ends lost 3 bases at V and 4 bases at J; junction bases unmatched: 4. CDR3 length: 14 amino acids. Germline CDR1 is DFQATT and CDR2 is SNEGSKA (reference sequence). CDR3 protein: CSARSGGVTGELFF. The CDR3, as DNA: TGCAGTGCTAGGAGCGGGGGTGTCACCGGGGAGCTGTTTTTT.

This chain links TRBV14 with TRBJ1-1; D remains ambiguous. Germline V gives CDR1 SGHDN, CDR2 FVKESK. Trimming removed 1 base from V and 4 bases from J, with 13 bases in between. The CDR3 has 15 residues. Written as DNA, the CDR3 is TGTGCCAGCAGCCAAGTATTAGGTTCCGGCACTGAAGCTTTCTTT. Its protein product is CASSQVLGSGTEAFF. The whole variable domain, filled in from reference TRBV14 and TRBJ1-1, reads EAGVTQFPSHSVIEKGQTVTLRCDPISGHDNLYWYRRVMGKEIKFLLHFVKESKQDESGMPNNRFLAERTGGTYSTLKVQPAELEDSGVYFCASSQVLGSGTEAFFGQGTRLTVV.

This clonotype has at least ten counts. The V and J genes are TRBV20-1 and TRBJ2-5, with 8 bases matching TRBD2. The CDR3 is made up of 18 amino acids. V was clipped by 3 bases and J by 3 bases; unmatched bases: 18. Germline lookup yields CDR1 DFQATT and CDR2 SNEGSKA (reference sequence). In DNA, the CDR3 is TGCAGTGCTAGTCCACCCTTGGTTTCGTTAGCGGGGAAAGAGACCCAGTACTTC. Translating gives CSASPPLVSLAGKETQYF.

This chain uses TRBV20-1 with TRBJ1-5, with a tentative D call TRBD1 (6 bases). The CDR3 contains 14 residues. Germline V gene sequence: CDR1 DFQATT, CDR2 SNEGSKA (reference sequence). With 6 bases removed from V and 5 bases from J, the gap between germline ends came to 17 bases. The CDR3 coding sequence is TGCAGTGCCCTGGGGGGGCCGCCGGATCAGCCCCAGCATTTT. It translates to CSALGGPPDQPQHF.

The chain has TRBV5-1 and TRBJ1-1; D not certain. The CDR3 loop spans 13 amino acids. Trimming took off 0 bases at V and 8 bases at J, with 11 bases between the two ends. The germline gives CDR1 SGHRS, CDR2 YFSETQ. The CDR3 protein is CASSLAGRAEAFF. The CDR3 DNA follows: TGCGCCAGCAGCTTGGCCGGGAGGGCCGAAGCTTTCTTT. Combining the CDR3 with reference TRBV5-1 and TRBJ1-1 gives the whole variable domain KAGVTQTPRYLIKTRGQQVTLSCSPISGHRSVSWYQQTPGQGLQFLFEYFSETQRNKGNFPGRFSGRQFSNSRSEMNVSTLELGDSALYLCASSLAGRAEAFFGQGTRLTVV.

The V call is TRBV12-3 or TRBV12-4, the J call TRBJ2-5; D remains unclear. The CDR3 sequence is 15 residues long. Trimming removed 6 bases at V and 3 bases at J, with 17 bases between. CDR3 sequence reads: CASSPPPGQEETQYF. Written as DNA, the CDR3 is TGTGCCAGCAGCCCCCCTCCGGGCCAGGAAGAGACCCAGTACTTC.

This rearrangement joins TRBV7-3 to TRBJ2-5; 11 nucleotides match TRBD2. Germline assignment: CDR1 SGHTA and CDR2 FQGTGA. CDR3 length: 16 amino acids. J lost 5 bases, V lost 5 bases, and 10 bases had no gene match. Written as DNA, the CDR3 is TGTGCCAGCAGCCCGCAGACTAGCGGGGAGGGCGAGACCCAGTACTTC. Translating it yields CASSPQTSGEGETQYF.

The chain is built from TRBV9 and TRBJ1-1, with D maybe TRBD1 (5 bases). V was clipped by 4 bases and J by 4 bases, with 11 bases between them. The V gene's germline CDR1 is SGDLS and CDR2 YYNGEE. This CDR3 comprises 13 residues. CDR3 amino acids: CASSPGRGTEAFF. The DNA of the CDR3 is TGTGCCAGCAGCCCGGGGAGGGGCACTGAAGCTTTCTTT.

The J gene is TRBJ2-1, the V gene TRBV13; no reliable D call. Germline CDR1 and CDR2: PRHDT and FYEKMQ (reference sequence). V was pared by 5 bases and J by 2 bases, with 7 bases between. There are 13 residues in the CDR3. The CDR3 DNA sequence: TGTGCCAGCAGCGCCGACACCTACAATGAGCAGTTCTTC. Translation gives CASSADTYNEQFF.

The chain combines TRBV20-1 with TRBJ2-1, with D perhaps TRBD2 (5 bases). Trimming took off 3 bases at V and 4 bases at J, with 16 bases between the two ends. CDR1 and CDR2 from the germline V gene are DFQATT and SNEGSKA (reference sequence). The CDR3 is 15 amino acids. CDR3 coding DNA: TGCAGTGCTAGTAGGCGAGGGAAAACTTACAATGAGCAGTTCTTC. This codes for CSASRRGKTYNEQFF.

This clonotype was found a few times. V and J are TRBV19 and TRBJ2-5, with D possibly TRBD1 on 5 matching bases. This CDR3 region has 13 residues. Deletions cut 9 bases from V and 5 bases from J, with 16 bases between. Germline CDR1 reads LNHDA; CDR2 reads SQIVND (reference sequence). CDR3 nucleotides: TGTGCCAGCAGGGATTCGCCAGCGGAGACCCAGTACTTC. This codes for CASRDSPAETQYF.

The chain is built from TRBV7-3 and TRBJ1-1, with D maybe TRBD1 (6 bases). There are 15 residues in the CDR3. Deletions cut 1 base from V and 10 bases from J, with 19 bases between. Germline V gene data show CDR1 as SGHTA and CDR2 as FQGTGA. This chain's CDR3 is CASSLIQGPGARAFF. The CDR3 region has the DNA TGTGCCAGCAGCTTAATTCAGGGGCCGGGGGCGAGAGCTTTCTTT.

Comments on this clonotype: At one end, the junction sequence differs from germline, possibly due to a read error. This chain uses TRBV27 with TRBJ1-5; tentatively, D is TRBD1 (6 bases). This CDR3 has 19 amino acids. Germline V gene data show CDR1 as MNHEY and CDR2 as SMNVEV (reference sequence). Written as DNA, the CDR3 is TGTGCCAGCAGTTATAGTAGGACCGGACAGATTTTTGGCAACCAGCCCCAGCATTTT. It is translated as CASSYSRTGQIFGNQPQHF.

This clonotype was detected a few times. The rearrangement uses TRBV6-6 and TRBJ2-1; 9 bases are a match to TRBD2. The CDR3 is made up of 15 amino acids. Per germline, CDR1 MNHNY and CDR2 SVGAGI (reference sequence). The junction had 7 bases not matched to a gene; V was cut back by 2 bases and J by 8 bases. In nucleotides, the CDR3 is TGTGCCAGCAGTTACGGCGGGGGGGCCGCTGATGAGCAGTTCTTC. It codes for CASSYGGGAADEQFF.

This clonotype appeared a single time. This rearrangement joins TRBV6-4 to TRBJ2-1, with 9 bases aligning to TRBD2. This CDR3 region has 15 residues. Germline-derived CDR1 and CDR2 are MRHNA and SNTAGT. V gave up 2 bases and J gave up 4 bases; unmatched junction bases: 3. The DNA of the CDR3 is TGTGCCAGCAGTGACGGAGCGGGAGGTTACAATGAGCAGTTCTTC. This codes for CASSDGAGGYNEQFF.

Details on this clonotype: This may be a read error: a much more frequent sequence differs by one nucleotide. The chain joins TRBV12-3 or TRBV12-4 to TRBJ2-7, with 9 bases lining up with TRBD2. The V and J ends lost 3 bases and 4 bases, in that order; junction bases with no gene match: 7. This CDR3 has 15 residues. This CDR3 reads CASSLDSGGRYEQYF. The CDR3 nucleotides read TGTGCCAGCAGTTTGGATAGCGGGGGTAGGTACGAGCAGTACTTC.

This clonotype was detected only a few times. The chain combines TRBV6-1 with TRBJ2-1, with 7 bases fitting TRBD2. V gave up 2 bases and J gave up 3 bases; unmatched junction bases: 4. This CDR3 region has 15 residues. The germline gives CDR1 MNHNS, CDR2 SASEGT. CDR3 loop: CASSERLAVYNEQFF. In DNA form, the CDR3 reads TGTGCCAGCAGTGAAAGGCTAGCGGTCTACAATGAGCAGTTCTTC.

The DNA of the CDR3 is TGTGCCAGCAGCTTATTAGGGGGGGCCTGGGTACGGGAGACCCAGTACTTC. It specifies CASSLLGGAWVRETQYF. V gene TRBV7-2 combines with J gene TRBJ2-5; D is perhaps TRBD2 (7 bases). Germline CDR1 reads SGHTA; CDR2 reads FQGNSA. The CDR3 runs to 17 residues. Trimming pared 2 bases from V and 5 bases from J, leaving 21 bases between.

This clonotype showed up just a few times. The rearrangement uses TRBV29-1 and TRBJ2-5; D remains unclear. Judging by the DNA end, TRBJ2-7 fits better; the J call may be wrong. The CDR3 extends over 11 amino acids. The V gene's germline CDR1 is SQVTM and CDR2 ANQGSEA. In nucleotides, the CDR3 is TGCAGCGTTGGGTTTACCTACGAGCAGTACTTC. This encodes CSVGFTYEQYF.

V and J are TRBV18 and TRBJ2-3; 13 nucleotides line up with TRBD2. Germline lookup yields CDR1 KGHSH and CDR2 LQKENI. The junction had 4 bases not matched to a gene; V was cut back by 8 bases and J by 2 bases. This CDR3 is built from 15 residues. The CDR3 here is CASAGTSGDTDTQYF. The CDR3 DNA sequence: TGTGCCAGCGCTGGGACTAGCGGGGACACAGATACGCAGTATTTT.

The J gene is TRBJ1-1, the V gene TRBV5-1; unclear D gene. Germline loops: CDR1 SGHRS, CDR2 YFSETQ. V lost 3 bases and J 6 bases, leaving 30 bases between the germline ends. CDR3 size: 19 residues. CDR3 DNA: TGCGCCAGCAGCTACGGCAAACACCTAGTACGATGGGAAGGTTCTGAAGCTTTCTTT. Translation gives CASSYGKHLVRWEGSEAFF.

DNA for the CDR3: TGTGCCAGCAGCCTTGGGCTGGCCCAGCATTTT. Its translation is CASSLGLAQHF. V and J are TRBV6-2 or TRBV6-3 and TRBJ1-5; D call uncertain. Between the trimmed V and J ends, which lost 6 bases and 11 bases, there was a span of 11 bases. Germline V gene sequence: CDR1 MNHEY, CDR2 SVGEGT. The length of the CDR3 is 11 residues.

This clonotype has only one observation. This chain uses TRBV10-3 with TRBJ1-1, with a weak D call TRBD1 (6 bases). The CDR3 spans 14 residues. Trimming removed 7 bases from V and 6 bases from J, with 18 bases in between. Germline assignment: CDR1 ENHRY and CDR2 SYGVKD. This CDR3 is CAITFGGAQAEAFF. The CDR3 nucleotides read TGTGCCATCACCTTCGGGGGGGCGCAGGCTGAAGCTTTCTTT.